The rows below give T cell receptor beta chains drawn from one sample of a study of cytomegalovirus exposure and HLA in healthy donors. The repertoire was sequenced with immunoSEQ multiplex PCR; TCRdb's copy has only in-frame clones and lacks some. The sample shows 110,000 or so clones, about 76% of them seen only once. Sequencing input: PBMCs. The receptors were gathered from a middle-aged man in good health and CMV-seronegative. CDR3s include the opening cysteine and the closing phenylalanine or tryptophan. Fields, in order: D gene, J gene, V gene, clone size, CDR3 protein, CDR3 DNA. A D gene is named only where the DNA matches it firmly. Size is stated for part of the rows, as once, few or many counts, or as a class when the clone is expanded.

D gene: TRBD1
J gene: TRBJ2-1
V gene: TRBV5-1
clone size: -
CDR3 protein: CASSSRGQSYNEQFF
CDR3 DNA: TGCGCCAGCAGCTCTAGGGGACAGTCCTACAATGAGCAGTTCTTC

D gene: TRBD1
J gene: TRBJ2-7
V gene: TRBV6-5
clone size: -
CDR3 protein: CASSDRVEQYF
CDR3 DNA: TGTGCCAGCAGTGACAGGGTCGAGCAGTACTTC

D gene: -
J gene: TRBJ2-7
V gene: TRBV6-1
clone size: -
CDR3 protein: CASRQQTSSYEQYF
CDR3 DNA: TGTGCCAGCAGACAACAAACGTCCTCCTACGAGCAGTACTTC

D gene: -
J gene: TRBJ1-6
V gene: TRBV2
clone size: -
CDR3 protein: CASSENRVNSPLHF
CDR3 DNA: TGTGCCAGCAGTGAAAACAGGGTAAATTCACCCCTCCACTTT

D gene: -
J gene: TRBJ2-5
V gene: TRBV9
clone size: few
CDR3 protein: CASSVVQGGQETQYF
CDR3 DNA: TGTGCCAGCAGCGTAGTCCAGGGGGGCCAAGAGACCCAGTACTTC

D gene: -
J gene: TRBJ1-6
V gene: TRBV9
clone size: -
CDR3 protein: CASSVGKSPNSPLHF
CDR3 DNA: TGTGCCAGCAGCGTAGGTAAAAGCCCTAATTCACCCCTCCACTTT

D gene: -
J gene: TRBJ2-3
V gene: TRBV21-1
clone size: -
CDR3 protein: CASSKELDRGPGTDTQYF
CDR3 DNA: TGTGCCAGCAGCAAGGAACTTGACAGGGGGCCTGGCACAGATACGCAGTATTTT

D gene: -
J gene: TRBJ1-2
V gene: TRBV6-5
clone size: -
CDR3 protein: CASSLHPGGVGGYTF
CDR3 DNA: TGTGCCAGCAGTCTACACCCCGGGGGAGTGGGTGGCTACACCTTC

D gene: -
J gene: TRBJ1-1
V gene: TRBV2
clone size: few
CDR3 protein: CAAIRLGPEAFF
CDR3 DNA: TGTGCCGCGATCCGACTGGGGCCTGAAGCTTTCTTT

D gene: -
J gene: TRBJ2-3
V gene: TRBV5-1
clone size: -
CDR3 protein: CASSLGGYTDTQYF
CDR3 DNA: TGCGCCAGCAGCTTAGGAGGGTACACAGATACGCAGTATTTT

D gene: TRBD1
J gene: TRBJ1-4
V gene: TRBV4-3
clone size: few
CDR3 protein: CASSPSGQINEKLFF
CDR3 DNA: TGCGCCAGCAGCCCCTCGGGACAGATTAATGAAAAACTGTTTTTT

D gene: -
J gene: TRBJ1-1
V gene: TRBV5-1
clone size: -
CDR3 protein: CASSRSGRNTEAFF
CDR3 DNA: TGCGCCAGCAGCCGATCTGGTAGGAACACTGAAGCTTTCTTT

D gene: -
J gene: TRBJ2-1
V gene: TRBV11-2
clone size: -
CDR3 protein: CASSSEVGGTGQFF
CDR3 DNA: TGTGCCAGCAGCTCAGAAGTGGGGGGAACGGGGCAGTTCTTC

D gene: -
J gene: TRBJ1-5
V gene: TRBV4-3
clone size: -
CDR3 protein: CASSQERGFSAQHF
CDR3 DNA: TGCGCCAGCAGCCAAGAACGGGGTTTCTCAGCCCAGCATTTT

D gene: -
J gene: TRBJ2-3
V gene: TRBV7-2
clone size: -
CDR3 protein: CASSLQGTDTQYF
CDR3 DNA: TGTGCCAGCAGCCTGCAGGGCACAGATACGCAGTATTTT

D gene: TRBD1
J gene: TRBJ2-7
V gene: TRBV4-2
clone size: -
CDR3 protein: CASSPTGGFYEQYF
CDR3 DNA: TGTGCCAGCAGCCCCACAGGGGGCTTCTACGAGCAGTACTTC

D gene: -
J gene: TRBJ1-3
V gene: TRBV6-6
clone size: -
CDR3 protein: CASSYLQGDAGNTIYF
CDR3 DNA: TGTGCCAGCAGTTACCTACAGGGAGATGCGGGAAACACCATATATTTT

D gene: -
J gene: TRBJ1-2
V gene: TRBV25-1
clone size: -
CDR3 protein: CASSEGGAQGYTF
CDR3 DNA: TGTGCCAGCAGTGAGGGGGGGGCGCAAGGCTACACCTTC

D gene: TRBD1
J gene: TRBJ2-3
V gene: TRBV15
clone size: few
CDR3 protein: CATSNPQGADTQYF
CDR3 DNA: TGTGCCACCAGTAATCCACAGGGGGCAGATACGCAGTATTTT

D gene: -
J gene: TRBJ2-3
V gene: TRBV28
clone size: -
CDR3 protein: CASSFLDTSTDTQYF
CDR3 DNA: TGTGCCAGCAGTTTTTTAGACACTAGCACAGATACGCAGTATTTT

D gene: TRBD1
J gene: TRBJ1-1
V gene: TRBV6-5
clone size: few
CDR3 protein: CASRPGQGEAFF
CDR3 DNA: TGTGCCAGCAGACCCGGACAGGGGGAAGCTTTCTTT

D gene: TRBD1
J gene: TRBJ2-7
V gene: TRBV19
clone size: few
CDR3 protein: CASSTLPGQGAYEQYF
CDR3 DNA: TGTGCCAGTAGTACCCTCCCGGGACAGGGCGCCTACGAGCAGTACTTC

D gene: TRBD2
J gene: TRBJ2-5
V gene: TRBV5-5
clone size: -
CDR3 protein: CASSLRLAGGQETQYF
CDR3 DNA: TGTGCCAGCAGCTTACGACTAGCGGGGGGCCAAGAGACCCAGTACTTC

D gene: -
J gene: TRBJ1-4
V gene: TRBV4-1
clone size: -
CDR3 protein: CASSQPPANEKLFF
CDR3 DNA: TGCGCCAGCAGCCAGCCCCCGGCTAATGAAAAACTGTTTTTT

D gene: TRBD2
J gene: TRBJ2-5
V gene: TRBV7-2
clone size: -
CDR3 protein: CASSRFGSGGLGTQYF
CDR3 DNA: TGTGCCAGCAGCCGCTTTGGTAGCGGGGGGCTGGGGACCCAGTACTTC

D gene: TRBD2
J gene: TRBJ2-2
V gene: TRBV6-5
clone size: -
CDR3 protein: CASSLIAGEDTGELFF
CDR3 DNA: TGTGCCAGCAGTTTGATAGCGGGGGAGGACACCGGGGAGCTGTTTTTT

D gene: TRBD2
J gene: TRBJ2-6
V gene: TRBV9
clone size: -
CDR3 protein: CASSPLGSGGGLSGANVLTF
CDR3 DNA: TGTGCCAGCAGCCCCCTAGGATCGGGCGGGGGACTCTCTGGGGCCAACGTCCTGACTTTC

D gene: -
J gene: TRBJ2-3
V gene: TRBV29-1
clone size: once
CDR3 protein: CSVKTGLVVVSADTQYF
CDR3 DNA: TGCAGCGTGAAAACAGGGTTGGTGGTCGTTAGCGCAGATACGCAGTATTTT

D gene: -
J gene: TRBJ2-2
V gene: TRBV5-4
clone size: -
CDR3 protein: CASSLGGQGTGELFF
CDR3 DNA: TGTGCCAGCAGCTTGGGGGGCCAGGGCACCGGGGAGCTGTTTTTT

D gene: TRBD1
J gene: TRBJ2-7
V gene: TRBV6-5
clone size: -
CDR3 protein: CASSPGDRVSYEQYF
CDR3 DNA: TGTGCCAGCAGTCCCGGCGACAGGGTTTCCTACGAGCAGTACTTC

D gene: TRBD2
J gene: TRBJ2-1
V gene: TRBV4-2
clone size: few
CDR3 protein: CASSSGGAGSHEQFF
CDR3 DNA: TGTGCCAGCTCCTCGGGGGGAGCTGGGAGCCATGAGCAGTTCTTC

D gene: TRBD1
J gene: TRBJ1-6
V gene: TRBV19
clone size: -
CDR3 protein: CASSDRVGSPLHF
CDR3 DNA: TGTGCCAGCTCGGACAGGGTGGGTTCACCCCTCCACTTT

D gene: -
J gene: TRBJ1-5
V gene: TRBV18
clone size: -
CDR3 protein: CASSPEVPVGGVNSNQPQHF
CDR3 DNA: TGTGCCAGCTCACCAGAGGTCCCTGTGGGGGGTGTAAATAGCAATCAGCCCCAGCATTTT

D gene: TRBD2
J gene: TRBJ2-7
V gene: TRBV5-1
clone size: many
CDR3 protein: CASSPGTSGYEQYF
CDR3 DNA: TGCGCCAGCAGCCCCGGGACTAGCGGATACGAGCAGTACTTC

D gene: TRBD1
J gene: TRBJ2-7
V gene: TRBV19
clone size: -
CDR3 protein: CASSLTTGGEQYF
CDR3 DNA: TGTGCCAGTAGCCTTACTACAGGGGGGGAGCAGTACTTC

D gene: -
J gene: TRBJ1-5
V gene: TRBV27
clone size: -
CDR3 protein: CASSFGGRHQPQHF
CDR3 DNA: TGTGCCAGCAGTTTCGGAGGGAGGCATCAGCCCCAGCATTTT

D gene: -
J gene: TRBJ2-7
V gene: TRBV5-1
clone size: -
CDR3 protein: CASSVGQSSYEQYF
CDR3 DNA: TGCGCCAGCAGCGTCGGACAGAGCTCCTACGAGCAGTACTTC

D gene: -
J gene: TRBJ1-1
V gene: TRBV4-3
clone size: -
CDR3 protein: CASSHRNTEAFF
CDR3 DNA: TGCGCCAGCAGCCATCGGAACACTGAAGCTTTCTTT

D gene: -
J gene: TRBJ1-6
V gene: TRBV4-2
clone size: -
CDR3 protein: CASSQGGNPLHF
CDR3 DNA: TGTGCCAGCAGCCAAGGCGGTAATCCCCTCCACTTT

D gene: TRBD1
J gene: TRBJ1-3
V gene: TRBV5-1
clone size: -
CDR3 protein: CASSLGQGANTIYF
CDR3 DNA: TGCGCCAGCAGCCTGGGACAGGGGGCCAACACCATATATTTT

D gene: -
J gene: TRBJ2-3
V gene: TRBV5-1
clone size: -
CDR3 protein: CASSLRGTDTQYF
CDR3 DNA: TGCGCCAGCAGCTTGAGAGGCACAGATACGCAGTATTTT

D gene: TRBD2
J gene: TRBJ2-5
V gene: TRBV2
clone size: few
CDR3 protein: CASTADGASGGGQETQYF
CDR3 DNA: TGTGCCAGCACCGCGGATGGCGCTAGCGGGGGGGGGCAAGAGACCCAGTACTTC

D gene: TRBD1
J gene: TRBJ2-3
V gene: TRBV5-6
clone size: -
CDR3 protein: CASSPLGQGNTDTQYF
CDR3 DNA: TGTGCCAGCAGCCCCTTAGGACAGGGCAACACAGATACGCAGTATTTT

D gene: -
J gene: TRBJ1-1
V gene: TRBV19
clone size: -
CDR3 protein: CASRGLLGGRANTEAFF
CDR3 DNA: TGTGCCAGTAGGGGCCTTTTGGGGGGACGGGCGAACACTGAAGCTTTCTTT

D gene: -
J gene: TRBJ1-4
V gene: TRBV14
clone size: -
CDR3 protein: CASRHSHGETNEKLFF
CDR3 DNA: TGTGCCAGCAGACACTCCCACGGAGAAACTAATGAAAAACTGTTTTTT

D gene: TRBD2
J gene: TRBJ2-2
V gene: TRBV5-6
clone size: once
CDR3 protein: CASSPGGGVRDTGELFF
CDR3 DNA: TGTGCCAGCAGCCCCGGGGGGGGCGTACGGGACACCGGGGAGCTGTTTTTT

D gene: TRBD1
J gene: TRBJ2-3
V gene: TRBV12-5
clone size: -
CDR3 protein: CAPTGIFDTQYF
CDR3 DNA: TGTGCTCCGACAGGGATCTTTGATACGCAGTATTTT